This T cell receptor beta chain was observed in a study of OX40 agonist ivuxolimab in advanced cancers. Across the whole study: Patients' therapy was ivuxolimab, an antibody that acts as an agonist of OX40 (CD134). Regarding the study as a whole: On average, CD8+ T cells showed a greater number of expanded clones than CD4+. Expanded peripheral T cells had an undetermined antigen specificity.

CDR3 length: 14 residues. Germline CDR1 and CDR2: SGHRS and YFSETQ. V lost 2 bases to trimming and J lost 6 bases, with 14 bases between them. Note on this clone: Antigen: not known.

Patients were excluded for autoimmune disease history or systemic immunosuppression. Data came from immunoSEQ multiplex PCR; TCRdb stores just in-frame clones and leaves some out. This table has fewer than 95,000 clones, around 90% appearing once. The specimen comprised CD4+ or CD8+ T cells sorted from blood, sampled in a trial of the OX40 agonist ivuxolimab. The sequence derives from an adult with an advanced solid tumor such as melanoma, head and neck, liver or kidney cancer. The rearrangement uses TRBV5-1 and TRBJ1-1; D possibly corresponds to TRBD1 (6 bases). CDR3 protein: CASSFVPGDAEAFF. In DNA form, the CDR3 reads TGCGCCAGCAGCTTTGTCCCAGGGGATGCTGAAGCTTTCTTT.